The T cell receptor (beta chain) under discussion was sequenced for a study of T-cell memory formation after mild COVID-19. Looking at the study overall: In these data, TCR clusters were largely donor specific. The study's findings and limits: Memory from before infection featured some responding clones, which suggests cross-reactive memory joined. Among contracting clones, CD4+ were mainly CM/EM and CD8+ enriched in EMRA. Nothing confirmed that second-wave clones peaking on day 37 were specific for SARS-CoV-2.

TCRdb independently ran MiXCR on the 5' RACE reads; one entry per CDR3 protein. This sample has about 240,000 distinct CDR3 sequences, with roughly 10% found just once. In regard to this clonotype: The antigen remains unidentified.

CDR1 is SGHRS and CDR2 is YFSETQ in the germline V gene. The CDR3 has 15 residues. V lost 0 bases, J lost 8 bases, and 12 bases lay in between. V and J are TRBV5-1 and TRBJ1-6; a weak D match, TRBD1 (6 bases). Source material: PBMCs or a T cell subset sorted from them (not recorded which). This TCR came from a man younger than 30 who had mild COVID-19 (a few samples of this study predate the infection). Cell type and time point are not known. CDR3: CASSLEQGPYSPLHF. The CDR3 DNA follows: TGCGCCAGCAGCTTGGAGCAGGGGCCCTATTCACCCCTCCACTTT. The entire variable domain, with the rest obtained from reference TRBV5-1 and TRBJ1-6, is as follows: KAGVTQTPRYLIKTRGQQVTLSCSPISGHRSVSWYQQTPGQGLQFLFEYFSETQRNKGNFPGRFSGRQFSNSRSEMNVSTLELGDSALYLCASSLEQGPYSPLHFGNGTRLTVT.